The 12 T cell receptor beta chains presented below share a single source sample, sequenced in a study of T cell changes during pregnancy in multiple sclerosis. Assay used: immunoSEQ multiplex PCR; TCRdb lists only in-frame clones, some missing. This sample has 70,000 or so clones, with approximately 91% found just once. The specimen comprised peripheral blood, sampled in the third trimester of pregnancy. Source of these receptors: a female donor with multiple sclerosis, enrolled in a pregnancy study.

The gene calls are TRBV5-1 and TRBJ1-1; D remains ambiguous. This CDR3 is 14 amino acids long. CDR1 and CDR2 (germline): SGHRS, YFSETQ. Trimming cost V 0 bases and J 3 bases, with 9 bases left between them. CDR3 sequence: CASSLVPEDTEAFF. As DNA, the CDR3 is TGCGCCAGCAGCTTGGTCCCTGAGGACACTGAAGCTTTCTTT.

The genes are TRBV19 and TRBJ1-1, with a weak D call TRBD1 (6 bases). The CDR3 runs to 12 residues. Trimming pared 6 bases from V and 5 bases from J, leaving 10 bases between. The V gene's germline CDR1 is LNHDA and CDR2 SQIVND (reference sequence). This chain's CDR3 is CASRIRGTEAFF. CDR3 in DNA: TGTGCCAGTAGAATAAGGGGGACTGAAGCTTTCTTT. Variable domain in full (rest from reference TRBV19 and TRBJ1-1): DGGITQSPKYLFRKEGQNVTLSCEQNLNHDAMYWYRQDPGQGLRLIYYSQIVNDFQKGDIAEGYSVSREKKESFPLTVTSAQKNPTAFYLCASRIRGTEAFFGQGTRLTVV.

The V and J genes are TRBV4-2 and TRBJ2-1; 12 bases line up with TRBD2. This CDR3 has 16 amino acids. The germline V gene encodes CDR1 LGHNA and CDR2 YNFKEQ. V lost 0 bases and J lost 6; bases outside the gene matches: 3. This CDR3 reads CASSQEASGGANEQFF. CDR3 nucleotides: TGTGCCAGCAGCCAAGAAGCTAGCGGGGGGGCCAATGAGCAGTTCTTC.

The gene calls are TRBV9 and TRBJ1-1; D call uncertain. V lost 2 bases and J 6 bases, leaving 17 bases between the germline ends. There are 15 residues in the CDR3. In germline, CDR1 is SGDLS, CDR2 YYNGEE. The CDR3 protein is CASSVFGNSGAEAFF. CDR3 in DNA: TGTGCCAGCAGCGTCTTCGGGAATAGCGGAGCTGAAGCTTTCTTT.

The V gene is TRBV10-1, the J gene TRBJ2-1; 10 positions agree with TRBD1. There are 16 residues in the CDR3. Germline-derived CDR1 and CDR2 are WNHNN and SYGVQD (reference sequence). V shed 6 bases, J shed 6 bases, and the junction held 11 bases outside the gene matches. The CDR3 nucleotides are TGCGCCAGCAGCGGACCGGGACAGGGGTCTTTCAATGAGCAGTTCTTC. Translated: CASSGPGQGSFNEQFF.

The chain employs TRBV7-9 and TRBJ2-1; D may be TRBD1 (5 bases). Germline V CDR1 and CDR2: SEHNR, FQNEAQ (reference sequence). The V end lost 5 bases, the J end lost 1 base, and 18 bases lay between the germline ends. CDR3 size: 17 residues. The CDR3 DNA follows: TGTGCCAGCAGCCCACCCCTCAGGGCCCGGTCCTACAATGAGCAGTTCTTC. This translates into CASSPPLRARSYNEQFF.

CDR3 in amino acids: CARRPFRGRQPQHF. CDR3 nucleotide sequence: TGTGCCAGAAGACCATTCCGAGGGCGTCAGCCCCAGCATTTT. This chain connects TRBV5-3 to TRBJ1-5; D uncertain. TRBV5-3 belongs to the ORF category, with a function that is uncertain. This CDR3 contains 14 residues. The V end was cut by 5 bases, the J end by 6 bases, with 15 bases between.

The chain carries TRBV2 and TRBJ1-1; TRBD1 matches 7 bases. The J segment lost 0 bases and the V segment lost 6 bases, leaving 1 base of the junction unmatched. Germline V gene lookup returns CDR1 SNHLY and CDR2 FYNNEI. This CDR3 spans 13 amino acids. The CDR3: CASRGGMNTEAFF. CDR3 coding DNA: TGTGCCAGCAGAGGGGGCATGAACACTGAAGCTTTCTTT.

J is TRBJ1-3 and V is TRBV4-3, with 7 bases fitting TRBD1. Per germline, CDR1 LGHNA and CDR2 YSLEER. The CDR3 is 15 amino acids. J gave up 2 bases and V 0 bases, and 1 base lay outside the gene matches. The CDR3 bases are TGCGCCAGCAGCCAAGACAGGGGGGCTGGAAACACCATATATTTT. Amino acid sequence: CASSQDRGAGNTIYF.

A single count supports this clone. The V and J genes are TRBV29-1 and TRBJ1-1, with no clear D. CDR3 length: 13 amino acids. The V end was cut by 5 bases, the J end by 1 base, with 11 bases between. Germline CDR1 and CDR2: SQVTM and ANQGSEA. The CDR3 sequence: CSVFTHENTEAFF. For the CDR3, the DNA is TGCAGCGTTTTTACTCATGAGAACACTGAAGCTTTCTTT.

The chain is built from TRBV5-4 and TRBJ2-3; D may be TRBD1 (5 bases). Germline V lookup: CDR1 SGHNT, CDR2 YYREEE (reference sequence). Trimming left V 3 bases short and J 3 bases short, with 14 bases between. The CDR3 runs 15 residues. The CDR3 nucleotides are TGTGCCAGCAGCTCCAAGGGGCCCGGTACAGATACGCAGTATTTT. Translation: CASSSKGPGTDTQYF.

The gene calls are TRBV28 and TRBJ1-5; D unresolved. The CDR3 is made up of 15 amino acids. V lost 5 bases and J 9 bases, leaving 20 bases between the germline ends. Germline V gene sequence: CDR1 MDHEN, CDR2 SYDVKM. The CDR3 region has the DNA TGTGCCAGCAGTCAGAACCCGGGGAGCATACGGCCCCAGCATTTT. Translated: CASSQNPGSIRPQHF. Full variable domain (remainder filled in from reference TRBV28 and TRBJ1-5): DVKVTQSSRYLVKRTGEKVFLECVQDMDHENMFWYRQDPGLGLRLIYFSYDVKMKEKGDIPEGYSVSREKKERFSLILESASTNQTSMYLCASSQNPGSIRPQHFGDGTRLSIL.